The clone carrying this T cell receptor (beta chain) has just a few counts. Its antigen remains unidentified. A second PCR of 7 to 11 cycles used a sample-barcoded 5' primer and a J-beta primer mix. Each CDR3 protein is one row after TCRdb ran MiXCR on the 5' RACE reads. The table records a few hundred thousand distinct CDR3 sequences, 25% to 30% of them present only once. This sample was taken from a study of blood T cells in healthy people across ages. The study, taken as a whole, reports: The long-lived group displayed more naive CD4+ cells, plus higher diversity, than the aged donors did. While age rose, TCR beta diversity per million T cells dropped in a roughly linear way.

Germline lookup yields CDR1 SGHTA and CDR2 FQGTGA. V lost 1 base and J 6 bases, leaving 13 bases between the germline ends. This CDR3 comprises 15 residues. Sequences were obtained from blood. The chain carries TRBV7-3 and TRBJ2-1; D gene unclear. This TCR came from a woman aged 65 to 85 in good health. The CDR3 DNA reads TGTGCCAGCAGCTTAATTGCTGGAGACTTCAATGAGCAGTTCTTC. Its translation: CASSLIAGDFNEQFF.